This T cell receptor beta chain was observed in a study of human T cells and chemical hapten exposure. TCRdb reprocessed the RACE reads via MiXCR and lists one record per CDR3 protein. Of 200,000 to 300,000 distinct CDR3 sequences listed, approximately 8.6% are singletons. A few counts support this clonotype. Time point specified: pre-sensitization, week 0. Sample treatment: therapeutic diphenylcyclopropenone sensitization with weekly scalp DPC. Germline V gives CDR1 MNHEY, CDR2 SVGAGI. V lost 4 bases and J 1 base, leaving 5 bases between the germline ends. The CDR3 contains 12 residues. The chain joins TRBV6-5 to TRBJ2-7, with D uncertain. This clonotype was sampled from a woman aged 40 to 50 with alopecia areata. Some clones in this sample may be carry-over from other donors' samples. The sequences come from whole blood, collected in connection with sensitization to the hapten diphenylcyclopropenone (DPC). In DNA form, the CDR3 reads TGTGCCAGCAGTTCCAAGTCCTACGAGCAGTACTTC. This translates into CASSSKSYEQYF.